This T cell receptor (beta chain) was observed in a study of early stage breast cancer tumors. Produced via immunoSEQ multiplex PCR; TCRdb's table is partial and in-frame only. The sample records more than 13,000 clones, around three quarters being singletons. Germline lookup yields CDR1 SQVTM and CDR2 ANQGSEA. With 3 bases removed from V and 6 bases from J, the gap between germline ends came to 18 bases. This CDR3 contains 15 residues. This clone was found once. What it binds is not known. The study's findings and limits: Tumors had about 2.3-fold higher T cell density than normal breast.

The chain recombines TRBV29-1 with TRBJ2-1, with a weak D call TRBD2 (6 bases). The sequence was obtained from a person between 45 and 65 years old with breast cancer. Sequencing input: normal breast tissue next to the tumor. CDR3 sequence reads: CSVEAGLLNLNEQFF. The CDR3 coding sequence is TGCAGCGTTGAGGCGGGACTTCTAAACCTCAATGAGCAGTTCTTC.